The 13 T cell receptor beta chains reported below all come from one sample, sequenced in a study of cytomegalovirus exposure and HLA in healthy donors. In the PCR, 60 Vbeta and 13 Jbeta primers were used. Here immunoSEQ multiplex PCR was the method, and the copy in TCRdb shows in-frame clones only, minus some. The table lists about 180,000 clones, roughly 75% of them singletons. The sequencing input was PBMCs. These receptors came from a woman in her 30s in good health and CMV-seronegative.

The V gene is TRBV9, the J gene TRBJ1-1; D is unresolved. V lost 4 bases and J lost 2, with 12 bases in between. Germline values: CDR1 SGDLS, CDR2 YYNGEE. The CDR3 length is 14 residues. The CDR3 reads CASSPKRLNTEAFF. CDR3 bases: TGTGCCAGCAGCCCAAAGAGATTAAACACTGAAGCTTTCTTT.

This clone was seen more than once but under ten times. The chain has TRBV6-6 and TRBJ2-3; 11 bases align to TRBD2. Germline-derived CDR1 and CDR2 are MNHNY and SVGAGI (reference sequence). This CDR3 region has 15 residues. The V and J ends lost 3 bases and 8 bases, in that order; junction bases with no gene match: 7. The CDR3 bases are TGTGCCAGCAGTTATGTTAGCGGGGGGGCGGTTACGCAGTATTTT. Translating it yields CASSYVSGGAVTQYF.

This sequence joins TRBV7-9 and TRBJ2-7; TRBD2 aligns across 11 bases. The J segment lost 6 bases and the V segment lost 1 base, leaving 5 bases of the junction unmatched. This CDR3 is 15 amino acids long. Looked up from germline, CDR1 is SEHNR and CDR2 is FQNEAQ (reference sequence). In DNA form, the CDR3 reads TGTGCCAGCAGCTTAGGTGCACTAGCGGGGGCCGAGCAGTACTTC. Its protein product is CASSLGALAGAEQYF.

The chain has TRBV5-1 and TRBJ2-5; D possibly corresponds to TRBD1 (5 bases). This CDR3 region has 14 residues. V was pared by 0 bases and J by 3 bases, with 9 bases between. Germline assignment: CDR1 SGHRS and CDR2 YFSETQ. CDR3 sequence: CASSLGTNEETQYF. In DNA form, the CDR3 reads TGCGCCAGCAGCTTGGGGACAAATGAAGAGACCCAGTACTTC.

The V gene is TRBV4-2, the J gene TRBJ2-7; a weak D match, TRBD2 (6 bases). The germline V gene has CDR1 LGHNA and CDR2 YNFKEQ. V lost 1 base to trimming and J lost 2 bases, with 12 bases between them. CDR3 length: 15 amino acids. CDR3: CASSQGLARAYEQYF. Written as DNA, the CDR3 is TGTGCCAGCAGCCAAGGCCTAGCGAGAGCCTACGAGCAGTACTTC.

The genes are TRBV5-1 and TRBJ1-1; D might be TRBD1 (5 bases). Trimming pared 4 bases from V and 3 bases from J, leaving 16 bases between. CDR3 length equals 15 residues. CDR1 SGHRS and CDR2 YFSETQ come from the germline V gene. CDR3 region: CASSPGPGVDTEAFF. DNA of the CDR3: TGCGCCAGCAGCCCCGGGCCGGGGGTCGACACTGAAGCTTTCTTT.

The chain employs TRBV7-9 and TRBJ1-4; TRBD1 matches at 12 bases. Germline CDR1 SEHNR, CDR2 FQNEAQ (reference sequence). V was clipped by 5 bases and J by 9 bases; unmatched bases: 7. This CDR3 has 15 amino acids. This CDR3 is CASSRPGQGAQKLFF. Written as DNA, the CDR3 is TGTGCCAGCAGCCGACCGGGACAGGGGGCTCAAAAACTGTTTTTT.

This rearrangement joins TRBV4-1 to TRBJ2-7; TRBD2 matches 12 bases. J gave up 4 bases and V 2 bases, and 18 bases lay outside the gene matches. The CDR3 spans 20 residues. Per the germline V gene, CDR1 is MGHRA and CDR2 is YSYEKL. The CDR3 nucleotides are TGCGCCAGCAGCCAAAATCGGACTAGCGGGGATCCTCCGATCTCGTACGAGCAGTACTTC. Residues: CASSQNRTSGDPPISYEQYF.

V and J are TRBV6-1 and TRBJ1-6; no firm D call. V was trimmed by 1 base and J by 9 bases, leaving 16 bases between them. The CDR3 length is 16 residues. Germline-derived CDR1 and CDR2 are MNHNS and SASEGT. The CDR3, as DNA: TGTGCCAGCAGTGAAGGGGCCTCGCTAAAGACTTCACCCCTCCACTTT. Its protein product is CASSEGASLKTSPLHF.

The chain has TRBV6-1 and TRBJ2-3; 7 bases are shared with TRBD2. With V trimmed by 8 bases and J by 0 bases, 5 bases remained unmatched. The germline gives CDR1 MNHNS, CDR2 SASEGT. The length of the CDR3 is 14 residues. For the CDR3, the DNA is TGTGCCAGCGCCCTAGCGGTAAGCACAGATACGCAGTATTTT. Residues: CASALAVSTDTQYF.

In this sample, this clone turned up once. The chain joins TRBV7-2 to TRBJ1-2; 7 bases fit TRBD1. J was trimmed by 1 base and V by 5 bases; bases with no gene match: 4. The CDR3 covers 14 residues. Germline lookup yields CDR1 SGHTA and CDR2 FQGNSA. The CDR3 region has the DNA TGTGCCAGCAGCCAGGGGGACGTTAACTATGGCTACACCTTC. Translation: CASSQGDVNYGYTF.

The chain is built from TRBV9 and TRBJ1-2, with 12 bases that match TRBD1. Looked up from germline, CDR1 is SGDLS and CDR2 is YYNGEE. CDR3 length: 19 residues. V trimming: 3 bases; J trimming: 7 bases; junction bases outside the gene matches: 19. CDR3 DNA sequence: TGTGCCAGCAGCGCCCCCGGGACAGGGGGCGCGACGGACTATGGTGGCTACACCTTC. It translates to CASSAPGTGGATDYGGYTF.

This clone has a handful of counts. The chain employs TRBV11-2 and TRBJ1-5; unclear D gene. With 0 bases removed from V and 0 bases from J, the gap between germline ends came to 3 bases. From germline, CDR1 is SGHAT and CDR2 FQNNGV. The CDR3 has 14 amino acids. This CDR3 is CASSLEASNQPQHF. CDR3 bases: TGTGCCAGCAGCTTAGAGGCTAGCAATCAGCCCCAGCATTTT.